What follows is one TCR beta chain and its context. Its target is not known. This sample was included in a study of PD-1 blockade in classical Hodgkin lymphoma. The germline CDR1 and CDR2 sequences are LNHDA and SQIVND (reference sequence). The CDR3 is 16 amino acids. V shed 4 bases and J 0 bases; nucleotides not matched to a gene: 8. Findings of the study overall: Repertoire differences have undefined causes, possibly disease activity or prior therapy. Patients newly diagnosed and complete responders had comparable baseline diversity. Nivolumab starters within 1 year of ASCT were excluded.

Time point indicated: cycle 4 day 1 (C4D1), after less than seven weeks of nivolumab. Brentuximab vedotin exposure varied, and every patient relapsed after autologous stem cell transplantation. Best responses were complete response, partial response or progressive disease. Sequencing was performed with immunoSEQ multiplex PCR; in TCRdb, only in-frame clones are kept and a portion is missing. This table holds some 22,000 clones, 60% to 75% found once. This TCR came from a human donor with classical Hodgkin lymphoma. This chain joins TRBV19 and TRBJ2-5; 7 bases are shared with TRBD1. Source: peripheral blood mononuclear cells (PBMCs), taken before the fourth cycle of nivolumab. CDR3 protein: CASSRKGQLYQETQYF. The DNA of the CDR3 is TGTGCCAGTAGTAGGAAGGGACAGCTGTACCAAGAGACCCAGTACTTC.